This TCR beta chain appears in the sequencing data of a study of blood T cell repertoires in COVID-19. Whole-study context: Specimens from acute and convalescent COVID-19 originated in the United States, Italy and Spain. Sources were T cells, B-cell-depleted T cells, or PBMCs; the material itself was cDNA or gDNA.

In the original workflow: Scientists estimated how many nucleated cells there were by amplifying reference gene primers. Measured with immunoSEQ multiplex PCR; TCRdb has only the in-frame clones, and not every one. That table furnishes V, J and clone size, whereas the DNA furnished D and trimming. The sample lists some 100,000 clones; more than 75% were seen once. V was clipped by 8 bases and J by 1 base, with 21 bases between them. CDR3 length: 16 amino acids. The sequence came from a man aged 25-45 years in a cohort sampled during active COVID-19. Sequenced material: peripheral blood. The chain uses TRBV23-1 and TRBJ2-7, with a possible D match to TRBD1 (6 bases). TRBV23-1 is an ORF; its function is uncertain. In DNA, the CDR3 is TGCGCCAGCCTCGAATTAACAGGGTTGGTATCCTACGAGCAGTACTTC. It encodes CASLELTGLVSYEQYF.